Below, one TCR beta chain is given with its context. Antigen specificity is unknown. The record originates from a study of chemoradiotherapy in HPV16-positive cancers. Study-wide findings and caveats: HPV-specific T cells were functionally defined from only two HPV16-positive patients. For HPV16-positive patients, expanding HPV-responsive T cells associated with longer recurrence-free survival. Non-HPV-specific T cells did not expand in tumors during treatment, whereas candidate HPV-specific clones and E7-related motifs did.

The method was immunoSEQ multiplex PCR; TCRdb's version includes in-frame clones alone and lacks a portion of them. The table includes 36,000 or so clones, 80% detected once. Repeated repertoire sampling spanned the course of chemoradiotherapy. Trimming cost V 10 bases and J 10 bases; bases outside gene matches: 14. The V gene's germline CDR1 is WSHSY and CDR2 SAAADI. The CDR3 contains 14 residues. The chain joins TRBV10-2 to TRBJ2-1; TRBD1 matches 9 bases. The source was blood, collected from a patient who underwent chemoradiotherapy. The source of this sequence is a human donor with HPV-associated anogenital cancer. CDR3: CAIAGTGILAEQFF. In DNA, the CDR3 is TGCGCCATCGCCGGGACAGGGATTTTGGCCGAGCAGTTCTTC.